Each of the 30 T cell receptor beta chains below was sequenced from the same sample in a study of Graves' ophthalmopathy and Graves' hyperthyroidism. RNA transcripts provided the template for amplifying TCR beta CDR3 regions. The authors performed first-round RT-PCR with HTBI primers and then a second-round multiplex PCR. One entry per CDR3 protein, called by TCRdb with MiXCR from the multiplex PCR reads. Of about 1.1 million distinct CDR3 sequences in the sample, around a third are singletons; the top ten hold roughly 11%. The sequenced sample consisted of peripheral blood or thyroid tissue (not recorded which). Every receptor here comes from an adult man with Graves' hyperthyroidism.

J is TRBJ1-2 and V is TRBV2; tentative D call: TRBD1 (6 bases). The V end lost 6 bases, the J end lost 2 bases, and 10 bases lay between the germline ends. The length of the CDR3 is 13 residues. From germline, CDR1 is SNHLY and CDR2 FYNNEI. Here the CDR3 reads CASRDQGNYGYTF. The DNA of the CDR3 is TGTGCCAGCAGAGACCAGGGGAACTATGGCTACACCTTC.

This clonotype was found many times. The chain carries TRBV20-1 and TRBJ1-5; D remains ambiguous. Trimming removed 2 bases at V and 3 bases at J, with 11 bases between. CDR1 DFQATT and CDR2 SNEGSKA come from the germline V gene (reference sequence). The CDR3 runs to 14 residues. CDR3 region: CSARSGAYNQPQHF. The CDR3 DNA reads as TGCAGTGCTAGATCGGGCGCTTACAATCAGCCCCAGCATTTT.

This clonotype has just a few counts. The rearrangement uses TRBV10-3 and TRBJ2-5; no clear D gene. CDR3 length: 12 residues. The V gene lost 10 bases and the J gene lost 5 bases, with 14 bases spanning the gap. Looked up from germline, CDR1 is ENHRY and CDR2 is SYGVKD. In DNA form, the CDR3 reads TGTGCCAGCCGAAGGGATTCGGAGACCCAGTACTTC. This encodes CASRRDSETQYF.

The CDR3 protein is CASGFGDPDQYF. For the CDR3, the DNA is TGTGCCAGCGGATTCGGAGACCCGGACCAGTACTTC. The chain combines TRBV6-2 or TRBV6-3 with TRBJ2-5, with D unclear. The ends were cut back, 8 bases at V and 10 bases at J, with 17 bases in the middle. The germline V gene has CDR1 MNHEY and CDR2 SVGEGT. This CDR3 region has 12 residues.

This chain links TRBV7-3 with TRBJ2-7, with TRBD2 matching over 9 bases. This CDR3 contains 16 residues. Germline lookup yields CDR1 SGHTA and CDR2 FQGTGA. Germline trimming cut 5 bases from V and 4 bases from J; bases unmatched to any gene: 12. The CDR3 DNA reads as TGTGCCAGCAGCCCCGAAGGCCTAGCGGGATCGTACGAGCAGTACTTC. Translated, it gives CASSPEGLAGSYEQYF.

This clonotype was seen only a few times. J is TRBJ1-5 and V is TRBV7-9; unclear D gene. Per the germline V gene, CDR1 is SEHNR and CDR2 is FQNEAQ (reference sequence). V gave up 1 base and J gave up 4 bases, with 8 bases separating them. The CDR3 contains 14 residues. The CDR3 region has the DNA TGTGCCAGCAGCTTAGGCTCCCGAAATCAGCCCCAGCATTTT. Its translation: CASSLGSRNQPQHF.

CDR3 nucleotide sequence: TGTGCCAGCAGCACCCGACAGGGAGGAACTAATGAAAAACTGTTTTTT. Its protein product is CASSTRQGGTNEKLFF. The chain employs TRBV9 and TRBJ1-4; 7 bases agree with TRBD1. The junction had 7 bases not matched to a gene; V was cut back by 4 bases and J by 1 base. Per the germline V gene, CDR1 is SGDLS and CDR2 is YYNGEE. The CDR3 sequence is 16 residues long.

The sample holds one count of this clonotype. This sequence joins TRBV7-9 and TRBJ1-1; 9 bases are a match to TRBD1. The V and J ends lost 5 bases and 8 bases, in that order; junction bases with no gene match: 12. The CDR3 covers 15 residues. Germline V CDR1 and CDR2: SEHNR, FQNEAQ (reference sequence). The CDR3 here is CASSPNDRGGREAFF. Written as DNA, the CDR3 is TGTGCCAGCAGCCCCAACGACAGGGGGGGGAGAGAAGCTTTCTTT.

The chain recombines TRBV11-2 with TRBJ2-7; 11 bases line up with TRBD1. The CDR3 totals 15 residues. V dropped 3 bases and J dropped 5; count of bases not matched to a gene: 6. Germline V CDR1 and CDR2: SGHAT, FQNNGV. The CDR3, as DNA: TGTGCCAGCAGCTTCAGTGGGACAGGGGGTAACGAGCAGTACTTC. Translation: CASSFSGTGGNEQYF. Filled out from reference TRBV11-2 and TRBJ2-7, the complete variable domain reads EAGVAQSPRYKIIEKRQSVAFWCNPISGHATLYWYQQILGQGPKLLIQFQNNGVVDDSQLPKDRFSAERLKGVDSTLKIQPAKLEDSAVYLCASSFSGTGGNEQYFGPGTRLTVT.

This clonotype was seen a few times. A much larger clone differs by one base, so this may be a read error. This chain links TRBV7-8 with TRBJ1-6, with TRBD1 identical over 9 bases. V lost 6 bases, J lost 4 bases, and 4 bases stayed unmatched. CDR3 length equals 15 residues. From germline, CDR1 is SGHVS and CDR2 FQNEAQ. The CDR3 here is CASRSGTGYNSPLHF. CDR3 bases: TGTGCCAGCAGGTCTGGGACAGGGTATAATTCACCCCTCCACTTT. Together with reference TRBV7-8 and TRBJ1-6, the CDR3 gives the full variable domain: GAGVSQSPRYKVAKRGQDVALRCDPISGHVSLFWYQQALGQGPEFLTYFQNEAQLDKSGLPSDRFFAERPEGSVSTLKIQRTQQEDSAVYLCASRSGTGYNSPLHFGNGTRLTVT.

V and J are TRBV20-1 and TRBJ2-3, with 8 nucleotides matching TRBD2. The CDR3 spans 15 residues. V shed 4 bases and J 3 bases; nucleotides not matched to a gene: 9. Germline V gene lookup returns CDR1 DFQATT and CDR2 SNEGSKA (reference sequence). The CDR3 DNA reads TGCAGTGCTACCCGAGCGGGAGACCTTACAGATACGCAGTATTTT. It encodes CSATRAGDLTDTQYF.

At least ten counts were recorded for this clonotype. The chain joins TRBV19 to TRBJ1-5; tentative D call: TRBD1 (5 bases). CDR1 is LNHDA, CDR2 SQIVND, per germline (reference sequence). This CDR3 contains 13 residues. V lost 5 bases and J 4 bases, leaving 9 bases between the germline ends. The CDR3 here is CASSVRQNQPQHF. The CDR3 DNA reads TGTGCCAGTAGTGTTCGACAGAATCAGCCCCAGCATTTT. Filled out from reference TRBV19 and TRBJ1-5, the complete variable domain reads DGGITQSPKYLFRKEGQNVTLSCEQNLNHDAMYWYRQDPGQGLRLIYYSQIVNDFQKGDIAEGYSVSREKKESFPLTVTSAQKNPTAFYLCASSVRQNQPQHFGDGTRLSIL.

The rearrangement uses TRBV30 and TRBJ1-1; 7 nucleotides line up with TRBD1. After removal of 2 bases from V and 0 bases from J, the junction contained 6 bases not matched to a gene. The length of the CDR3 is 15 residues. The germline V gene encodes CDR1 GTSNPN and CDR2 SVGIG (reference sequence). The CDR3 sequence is CAWSKAGGMNTEAFF. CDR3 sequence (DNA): TGTGCCTGGAGTAAGGCAGGGGGTATGAACACTGAAGCTTTCTTT.

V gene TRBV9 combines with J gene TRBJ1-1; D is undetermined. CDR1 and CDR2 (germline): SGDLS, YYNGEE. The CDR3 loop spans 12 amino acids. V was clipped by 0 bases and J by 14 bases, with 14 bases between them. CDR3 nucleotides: TGTGCCAGCAGCGTAGCCGGACTGGATTTGTTCTTT. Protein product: CASSVAGLDLFF.

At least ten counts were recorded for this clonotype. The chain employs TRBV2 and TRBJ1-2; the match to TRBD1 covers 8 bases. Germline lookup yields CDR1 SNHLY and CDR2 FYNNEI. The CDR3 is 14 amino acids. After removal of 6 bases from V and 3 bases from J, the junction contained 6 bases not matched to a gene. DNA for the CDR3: TGTGCCAGCAGGGGGCAGGGGGCCTACTATGGCTACACCTTC. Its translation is CASRGQGAYYGYTF.

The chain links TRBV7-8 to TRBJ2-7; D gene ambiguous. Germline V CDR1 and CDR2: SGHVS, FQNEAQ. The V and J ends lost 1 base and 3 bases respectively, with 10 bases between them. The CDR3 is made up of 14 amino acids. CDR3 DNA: TGTGCCAGCAGCTTAGTGGACCCCTTCTACGAGCAGTACTTC. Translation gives CASSLVDPFYEQYF.

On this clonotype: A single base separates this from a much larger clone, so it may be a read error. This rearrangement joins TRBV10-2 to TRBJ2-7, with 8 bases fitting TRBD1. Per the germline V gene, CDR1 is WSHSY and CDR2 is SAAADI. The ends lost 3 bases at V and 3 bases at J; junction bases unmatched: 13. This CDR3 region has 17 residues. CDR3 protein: CASSDPGSPGQGYEQYF. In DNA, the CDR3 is TGCGCCAGCAGTGACCCGGGGTCGCCTGGACAGGGCTACGAGCAGTACTTC.

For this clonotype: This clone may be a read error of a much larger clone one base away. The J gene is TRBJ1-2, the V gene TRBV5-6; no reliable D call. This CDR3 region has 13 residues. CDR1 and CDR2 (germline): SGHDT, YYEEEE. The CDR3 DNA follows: TGTGCCAGCAGTTCAGACTCTAACTGTGGCTACACCTTC. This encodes CASSSDSNCGYTF.

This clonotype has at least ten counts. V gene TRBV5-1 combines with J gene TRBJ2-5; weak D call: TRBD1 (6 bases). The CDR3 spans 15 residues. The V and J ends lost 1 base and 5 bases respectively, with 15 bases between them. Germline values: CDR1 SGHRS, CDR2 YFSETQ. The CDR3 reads CASSLLFGQRETQYF. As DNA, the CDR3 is TGCGCCAGCAGCTTGCTTTTCGGACAGAGGGAGACCCAGTACTTC.

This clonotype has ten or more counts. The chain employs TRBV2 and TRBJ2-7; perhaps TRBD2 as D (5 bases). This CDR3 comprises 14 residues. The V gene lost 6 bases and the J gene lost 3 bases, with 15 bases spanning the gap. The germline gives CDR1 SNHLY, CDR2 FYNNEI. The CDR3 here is CASRNPGTDYEQYF. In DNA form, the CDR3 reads TGTGCCAGCAGGAATCCGGGAACTGACTACGAGCAGTACTTC.

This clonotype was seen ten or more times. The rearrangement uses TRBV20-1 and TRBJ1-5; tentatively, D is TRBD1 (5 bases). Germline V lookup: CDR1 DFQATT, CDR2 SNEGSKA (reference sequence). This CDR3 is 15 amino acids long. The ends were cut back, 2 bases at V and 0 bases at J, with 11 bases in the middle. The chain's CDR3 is CSARKTVNSNQPQHF. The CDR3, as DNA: TGCAGTGCTAGAAAGACAGTGAATAGCAATCAGCCCCAGCATTTT.

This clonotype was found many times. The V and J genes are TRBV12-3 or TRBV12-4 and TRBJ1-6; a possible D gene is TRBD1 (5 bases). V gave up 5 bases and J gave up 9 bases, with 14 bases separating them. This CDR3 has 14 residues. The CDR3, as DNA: TGTGCCAGCAGTCTGAAAGGGGATACTTCACCCCTCCACTTT. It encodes CASSLKGDTSPLHF.

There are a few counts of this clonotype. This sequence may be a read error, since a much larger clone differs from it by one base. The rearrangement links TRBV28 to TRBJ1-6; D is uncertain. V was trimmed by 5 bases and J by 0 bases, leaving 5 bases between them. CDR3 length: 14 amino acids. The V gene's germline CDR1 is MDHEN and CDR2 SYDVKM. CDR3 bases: TGTGCCAGCAGTCCAGTCTCCTATAATTCACCCCTCCACTTT. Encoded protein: CASSPVSYNSPLHF.

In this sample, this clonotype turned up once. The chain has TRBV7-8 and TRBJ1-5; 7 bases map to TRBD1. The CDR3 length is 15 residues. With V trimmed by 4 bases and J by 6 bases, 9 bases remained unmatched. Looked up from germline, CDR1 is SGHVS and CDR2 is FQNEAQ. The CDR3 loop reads CASSSKGAGGQPQHF. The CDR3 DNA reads TGTGCCAGCAGCTCCAAGGGGGCGGGGGGTCAGCCCCAGCATTTT.

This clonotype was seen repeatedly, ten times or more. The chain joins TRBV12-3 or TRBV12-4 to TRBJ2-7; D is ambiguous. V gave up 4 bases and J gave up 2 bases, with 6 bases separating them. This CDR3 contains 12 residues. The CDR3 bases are TGTGCCAGCAGTTATTCCACCTACGAGCAGTACTTC. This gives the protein CASSYSTYEQYF.

The CDR3 DNA follows: TGCGCCAGCAGCCAAGTATCTAGCGGAACCTACGAGCAGTACTTC. Its protein is CASSQVSSGTYEQYF. The V gene is TRBV4-1, the J gene TRBJ2-7; 7 bases are a match to TRBD2. CDR1 and CDR2 from the germline V gene are MGHRA and YSYEKL. The CDR3 length is 15 residues. Trimming cost V 1 base and J 2 bases; bases outside gene matches: 5.

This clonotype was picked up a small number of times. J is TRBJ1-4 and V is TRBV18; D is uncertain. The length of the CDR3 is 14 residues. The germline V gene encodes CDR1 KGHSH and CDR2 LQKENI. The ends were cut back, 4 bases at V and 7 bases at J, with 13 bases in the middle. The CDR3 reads CASSHTLDFEKLFF. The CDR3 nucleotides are TGTGCCAGCTCACACACGCTCGACTTTGAAAAACTGTTTTTT.

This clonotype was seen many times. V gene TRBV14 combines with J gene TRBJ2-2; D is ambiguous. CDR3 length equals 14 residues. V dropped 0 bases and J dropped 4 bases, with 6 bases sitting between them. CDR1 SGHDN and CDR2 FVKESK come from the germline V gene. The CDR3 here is CASSQDWSTGELFF. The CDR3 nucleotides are TGTGCCAGCAGCCAAGATTGGAGCACCGGGGAGCTGTTTTTT.

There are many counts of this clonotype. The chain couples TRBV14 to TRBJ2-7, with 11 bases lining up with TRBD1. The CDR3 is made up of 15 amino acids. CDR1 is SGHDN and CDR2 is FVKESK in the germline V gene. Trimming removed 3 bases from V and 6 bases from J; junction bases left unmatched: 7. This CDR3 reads CASSQGTGGFFEQYF. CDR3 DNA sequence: TGTGCCAGCAGCCAGGGGACAGGGGGTTTTTTCGAGCAGTACTTC.

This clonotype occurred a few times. DNA for the CDR3: TGTGCCACCAGTGATTCCGGACAGGGGACTGCCTACGAGCAGTACTTC. Protein product: CATSDSGQGTAYEQYF. The chain links TRBV24-1 to TRBJ2-7; TRBD1 matches 9 bases. Germline values: CDR1 KGHDR, CDR2 SFDVKD. The junction had 6 bases not matched to a gene; V was cut back by 2 bases and J by 2 bases. The CDR3 sequence is 16 residues long.